The entry below gives a single TCR beta chain sequence along with its context. What it binds is unknown. The germline V gene has CDR1 KGHSH and CDR2 LQKENI. V lost 2 bases, J lost 0 bases, and 10 bases stayed unmatched. The CDR3 consists of 20 residues. TCRdb independently ran MiXCR on the 5' RACE reads; one entry per CDR3 protein. Altogether fewer than 500,000 distinct CDR3 sequences are present, around 25% being singletons, with the ten largest covering roughly an eighth. This specimen belongs to a study of T-cell memory formation after mild COVID-19. Study-wide findings and caveats: Mainly in CM and EM were contracting CD4+ clones; CD8+ were in EMRA. In pre-infection memory, a portion of responding clones appeared, which suggested that cross-reactive memory joined.

The chain uses TRBV18 and TRBJ1-6; 10 bases match TRBD1. The TCR was taken from an adult woman who had mild COVID-19 (a few samples of this study predate the infection). Cell type and time point are not known. The sample consisted of PBMCs or a T cell subset sorted from them (not recorded which). This chain's CDR3 is CASSPRTGGSLSSYNSPLHF. In DNA form, the CDR3 reads TGTGCCAGCTCACCAAGGACAGGGGGATCCCTGAGCTCCTATAATTCACCCCTCCACTTT.